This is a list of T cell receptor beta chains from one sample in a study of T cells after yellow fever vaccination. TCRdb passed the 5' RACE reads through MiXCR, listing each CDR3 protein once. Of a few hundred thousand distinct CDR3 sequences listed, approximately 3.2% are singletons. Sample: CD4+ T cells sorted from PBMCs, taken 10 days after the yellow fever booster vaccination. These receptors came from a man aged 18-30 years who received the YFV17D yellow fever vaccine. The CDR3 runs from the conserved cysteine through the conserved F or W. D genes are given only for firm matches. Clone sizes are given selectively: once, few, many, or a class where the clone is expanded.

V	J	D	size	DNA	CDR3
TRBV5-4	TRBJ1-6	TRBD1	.	TGTGCCAGCAGCTTGGGGACAGGGGATTCACCCCTCCACTTT	CASSLGTGDSPLHF
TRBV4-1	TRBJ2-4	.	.	TGCGCCAGCAGCCAGACTATTGGGGGGAGCATTCAGTACTTC	CASSQTIGGSIQYF
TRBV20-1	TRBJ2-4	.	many	TGCAGTGCGGCCCAGGGTGGCAAAAACATTCAGTACTTC	CSAAQGGKNIQYF
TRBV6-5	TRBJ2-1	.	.	TGTGCCAGCAGTTCCCTTTCCGGGGGTGGTGAGCAGTTCTTC	CASSSLSGGGEQFF
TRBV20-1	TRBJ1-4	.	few	TGCAGTGCTAGTTTTGGGTTTGAAAAACTGTTTTTT	CSASFGFEKLFF
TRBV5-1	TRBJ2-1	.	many	TGCGCCAGCAGCGCCAGGTTAGGGGGGCCCTACAATGAGCAGTTCTTC	CASSARLGGPYNEQFF
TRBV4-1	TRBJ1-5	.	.	TGCGCCAGCAGCCAAGAAGATTGGCAGCCCCAGCATTTT	CASSQEDWQPQHF
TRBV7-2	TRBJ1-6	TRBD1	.	TGTGCCAGCAGCTACGGCTGGCAGGGGGATAATTCACCCCTCCACTTT	CASSYGWQGDNSPLHF
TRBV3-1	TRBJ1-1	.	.	TGTGCCAGCAGCCAGTATAACACTGAAGCTTTCTTT	CASSQYNTEAFF
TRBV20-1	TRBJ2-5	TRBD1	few	TGCAGTGTCCTGGGGACAGTCTCGGGGGAGACCCAGTACTTC	CSVLGTVSGETQYF
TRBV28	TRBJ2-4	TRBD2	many	TGTGCCAGCAGCCTAGCGGGGGGTCTCGTGGACATTAAGGACATTCAGTACTTC	CASSLAGGLVDIKDIQYF
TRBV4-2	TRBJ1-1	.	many	TGTGCCAGCAGCCAAGACCGGGGCAGGGGAGGGTCTGAAGCTTTCTTT	CASSQDRGRGGSEAFF
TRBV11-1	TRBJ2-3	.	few	TGTGCCAGCAGACATGACGCAGGTGATACGCAGTATTTT	CASRHDAGDTQYF
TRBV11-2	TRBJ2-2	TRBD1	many	TGTGCCAGCAGCTTGGACAGGGGGGCCGGGGAGCTGTTTTTT	CASSLDRGAGELFF
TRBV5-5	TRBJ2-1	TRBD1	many	TGTGCCAGCAGCTTGGTACAGGGGGCCTACAATGAGCAGTTCTTC	CASSLVQGAYNEQFF
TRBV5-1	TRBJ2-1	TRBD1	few	TGCGCCAGCAGCTTTGGGGACAGGGCTTACAATGAGCAGTTCTTC	CASSFGDRAYNEQFF
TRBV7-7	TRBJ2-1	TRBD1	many	TGTGCTAGCAGCTTATTGGACAGGGGCAATGAGCAGTTCTTC	CASSLLDRGNEQFF
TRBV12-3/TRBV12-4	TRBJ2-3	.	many	TGTGCCAGCAGTTTACGGGCGTTCACAGATACGCAGTATTTT	CASSLRAFTDTQYF
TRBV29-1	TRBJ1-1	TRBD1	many	TGCAGCGCCGGGACAGGACACACTGAAGCTTTCTTT	CSAGTGHTEAFF
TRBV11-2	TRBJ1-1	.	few	TGTGCCAGCAGCCCCGGCTTGTCTGAAGCTTTCTTT	CASSPGLSEAFF
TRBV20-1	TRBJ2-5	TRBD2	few	TGCAGTGCTCAACCTTATAGCGGGGGCGACCAAGAGACCCAGTACTTC	CSAQPYSGGDQETQYF
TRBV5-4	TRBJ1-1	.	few	TGTGCCAGCAGCCCGTGGGGTACAGAAAACACTGAAGCTTTCTTT	CASSPWGTENTEAFF
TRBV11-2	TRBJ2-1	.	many	TGTGCCAGCAGCTCACCGACTAGACCCCGTGAGCAGTTCTTC	CASSSPTRPREQFF
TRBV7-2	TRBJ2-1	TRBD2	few	TGTGCCAGCAGCTCCCCGCGGGGGGATAATGAGCAGTTCTTC	CASSSPRGDNEQFF
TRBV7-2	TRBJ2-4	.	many	TGTGCCAGCAGCCCTACACCAGTCCAAAACATTCAGTACTTC	CASSPTPVQNIQYF
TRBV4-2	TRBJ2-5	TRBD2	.	TGTGCCAGCAGCCAAGATTGGGGGGGGGAGACCCAGTACTTC	CASSQDWGGETQYF
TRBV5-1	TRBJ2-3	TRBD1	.	TGCGCCACGACCCCGGGACAGGGCACAGATACGCAGTATTTT	CATTPGQGTDTQYF
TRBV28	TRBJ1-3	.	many	TGTGCCAGCAGGGGACACAAAACTCCAAACACCATATATTTT	CASRGHKTPNTIYF